The 7 T cell receptor beta chains presented below share a single source sample, sequenced in a study of OX40 agonist ivuxolimab in advanced cancers. Clones were sequenced by immunoSEQ multiplex PCR, and TCRdb holds only the in-frame ones, with some missing. Of 15,000 to 20,000 clones listed, around 82% are singletons. The source material was CD4+ or CD8+ T cells sorted from blood, sampled in a trial of the OX40 agonist ivuxolimab. The receptors derive from an adult with an advanced solid tumor such as melanoma, head and neck, liver or kidney cancer.

The rearrangement joins TRBV10-2 to TRBJ2-1; D unresolved. Trimming took off 2 bases at V and 14 bases at J, with 13 bases between the two ends. CDR1 is WSHSY and CDR2 is SAAADI in the germline V gene. This CDR3 comprises 12 residues. The CDR3 DNA reads TGCGCCAGCAGTGAGGTGGCGAGAGAGGAGTTCTTC. As protein: CASSEVAREEFF.

This clone showed up just a few times. The genes are TRBV7-6 and TRBJ2-5, with TRBD2 as a possible D gene (6 bases). The CDR3 sequence is 16 residues long. The germline gives CDR1 SGHVS, CDR2 FNYEAQ. The V and J ends lost 5 bases and 0 bases respectively, with 16 bases between them. The chain's CDR3 is CASSKNSREYQETQYF. CDR3 coding DNA: TGTGCCAGCAGCAAAAACAGCCGGGAGTACCAAGAGACCCAGTACTTC.

The rearrangement links TRBV6-5 to TRBJ1-2; 8 bases are shared with TRBD1. Trimming took 2 bases from V and 5 from J; bases not matched to a gene: 4. Germline lookup yields CDR1 MNHEY and CDR2 SVGAGI. CDR3 length: 14 residues. The DNA for the CDR3 is TGTGCCAGCAGTTACAGACAGGGGTTTTATGGCTACACCTTC. This encodes CASSYRQGFYGYTF.

This sequence joins TRBV19 and TRBJ2-7; a possible D gene is TRBD1 (5 bases). V was shortened by 5 bases and J by 3 bases, with 17 bases between the two germline ends. Germline V gene lookup returns CDR1 LNHDA and CDR2 SQIVND (reference sequence). The CDR3 contains 15 residues. The CDR3 is CASSRYSTGIYEQYF. The CDR3, as DNA: TGTGCCAGTAGTCGATACTCCACAGGTATCTACGAGCAGTACTTC.

The chain couples TRBV27 to TRBJ2-3; TRBD2 matches 8 bases. V lost 10 bases, J lost 5 bases, and 11 bases stayed unmatched. This CDR3 is 14 amino acids long. Looked up from germline, CDR1 is MNHEY and CDR2 is SMNVEV (reference sequence). CDR3 residues: CATRSGLAGDTQYF. CDR3 DNA sequence: TGTGCCACCAGGTCGGGGCTAGCGGGAGATACGCAGTATTTT.

This chain joins TRBV11-2 and TRBJ2-7, with 9 bases aligning to TRBD2. Germline trimming cut 5 bases from V and 5 bases from J; bases unmatched to any gene: 13. The CDR3 covers 16 residues. Germline CDR1 reads SGHAT; CDR2 reads FQNNGV. CDR3 sequence reads: CASSPRGLAGTHEQYF. In DNA form, the CDR3 reads TGTGCCAGCAGCCCCCGCGGCCTAGCGGGAACCCACGAGCAGTACTTC.

The gene calls are TRBV19 and TRBJ1-5; D might be TRBD1 (5 bases). CDR1 and CDR2 from the germline V gene are LNHDA and SQIVND (reference sequence). With 3 bases removed from V and 2 bases from J, the gap between germline ends came to 8 bases. CDR3 size: 14 residues. The CDR3 protein is CASSIRRGNQPQHF. The CDR3 nucleotides read TGTGCCAGTAGTATCCGCAGGGGCAATCAGCCCCAGCATTTT.